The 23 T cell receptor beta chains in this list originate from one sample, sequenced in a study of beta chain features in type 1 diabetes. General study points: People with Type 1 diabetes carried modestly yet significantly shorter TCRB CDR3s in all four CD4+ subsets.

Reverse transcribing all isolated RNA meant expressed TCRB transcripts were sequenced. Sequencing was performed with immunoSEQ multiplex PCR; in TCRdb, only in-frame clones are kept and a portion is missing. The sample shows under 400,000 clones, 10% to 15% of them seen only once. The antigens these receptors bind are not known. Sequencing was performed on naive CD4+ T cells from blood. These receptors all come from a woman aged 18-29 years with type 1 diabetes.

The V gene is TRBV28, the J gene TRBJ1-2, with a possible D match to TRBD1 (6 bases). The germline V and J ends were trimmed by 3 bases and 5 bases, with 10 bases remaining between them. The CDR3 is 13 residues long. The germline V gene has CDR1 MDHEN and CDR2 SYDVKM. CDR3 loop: CASSLGATYGYTF. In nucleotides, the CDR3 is TGTGCCAGCAGTTTGGGGGCCACGTATGGCTACACCTTC.

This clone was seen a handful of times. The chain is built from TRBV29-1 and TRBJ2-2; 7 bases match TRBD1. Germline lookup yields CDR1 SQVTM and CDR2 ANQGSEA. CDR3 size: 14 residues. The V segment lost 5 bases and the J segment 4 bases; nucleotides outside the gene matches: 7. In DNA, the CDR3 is TGCAGCGTTATACCGGGACAGACCACCGGGGAGCTGTTTTTT. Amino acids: CSVIPGQTTGELFF.

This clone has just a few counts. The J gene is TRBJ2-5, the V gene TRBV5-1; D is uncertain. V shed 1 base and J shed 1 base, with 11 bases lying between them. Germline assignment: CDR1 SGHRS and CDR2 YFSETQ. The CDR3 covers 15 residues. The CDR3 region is CASSLNGQIQETQYF. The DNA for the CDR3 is TGCGCCAGCAGCTTGAATGGGCAGATCCAAGAGACCCAGTACTTC.

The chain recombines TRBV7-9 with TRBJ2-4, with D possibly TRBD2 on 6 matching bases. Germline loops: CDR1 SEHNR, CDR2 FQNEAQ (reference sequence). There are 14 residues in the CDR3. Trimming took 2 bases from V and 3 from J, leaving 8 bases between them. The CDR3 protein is CASSLRGGKNIQYF. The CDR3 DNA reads TGTGCCAGCAGCTTAAGGGGAGGCAAAAACATTCAGTACTTC.

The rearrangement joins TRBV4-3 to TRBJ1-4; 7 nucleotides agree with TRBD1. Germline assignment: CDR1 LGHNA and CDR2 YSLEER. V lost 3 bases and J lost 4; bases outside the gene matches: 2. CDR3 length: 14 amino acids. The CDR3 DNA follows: TGCGCCAGCAGCCAGGGGACAGATAATGAAAAACTGTTTTTT. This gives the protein CASSQGTDNEKLFF.

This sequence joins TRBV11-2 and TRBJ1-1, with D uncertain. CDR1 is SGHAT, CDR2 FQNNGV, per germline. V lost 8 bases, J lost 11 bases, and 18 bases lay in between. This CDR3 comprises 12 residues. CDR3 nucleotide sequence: TGTGCCAGCCGGTCGGGGTCGGGTGAGGCTTTCTTT. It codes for CASRSGSGEAFF. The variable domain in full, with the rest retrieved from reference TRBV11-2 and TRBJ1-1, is EAGVAQSPRYKIIEKRQSVAFWCNPISGHATLYWYQQILGQGPKLLIQFQNNGVVDDSQLPKDRFSAERLKGVDSTLKIQPAKLEDSAVYLCASRSGSGEAFFGQGTRLTVV.

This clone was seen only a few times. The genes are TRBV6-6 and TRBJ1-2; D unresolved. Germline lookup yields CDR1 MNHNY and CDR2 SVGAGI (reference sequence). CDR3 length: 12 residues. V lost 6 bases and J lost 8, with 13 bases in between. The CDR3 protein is CASSHRGSGYTF. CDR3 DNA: TGTGCCAGCAGCCATCGAGGGTCCGGCTACACCTTC.

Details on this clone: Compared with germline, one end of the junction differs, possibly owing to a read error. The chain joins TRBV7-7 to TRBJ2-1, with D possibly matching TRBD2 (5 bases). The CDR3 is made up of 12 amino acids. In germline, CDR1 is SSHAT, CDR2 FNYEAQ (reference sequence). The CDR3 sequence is CASSPGLGEQFF. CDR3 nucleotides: TGTGCTAGCAGCCCAGGACTGGGTGAGCAGTTCTTC.

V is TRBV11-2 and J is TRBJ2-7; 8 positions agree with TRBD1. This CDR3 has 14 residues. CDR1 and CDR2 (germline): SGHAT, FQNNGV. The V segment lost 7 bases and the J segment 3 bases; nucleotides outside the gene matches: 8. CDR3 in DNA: TGTGCCAGCACCCTCGGACAGGGAGTCTACGAGCAGTACTTC. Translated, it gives CASTLGQGVYEQYF. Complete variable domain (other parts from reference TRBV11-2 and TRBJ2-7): EAGVAQSPRYKIIEKRQSVAFWCNPISGHATLYWYQQILGQGPKLLIQFQNNGVVDDSQLPKDRFSAERLKGVDSTLKIQPAKLEDSAVYLCASTLGQGVYEQYFGPGTRLTVT.

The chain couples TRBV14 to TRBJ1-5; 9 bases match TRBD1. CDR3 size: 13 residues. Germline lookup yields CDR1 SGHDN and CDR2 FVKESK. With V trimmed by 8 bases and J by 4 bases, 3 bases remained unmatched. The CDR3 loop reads CASWGQGNQPQHF. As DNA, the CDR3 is TGTGCCAGCTGGGGACAGGGTAATCAGCCCCAGCATTTT.

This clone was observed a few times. CDR3 sequence: CASSLRTGRFAGELFF. The CDR3 region has the DNA TGTGCCAGCAGCTTGCGGACAGGGAGGTTTGCCGGGGAGCTGTTTTTT. This chain connects TRBV5-4 to TRBJ2-2; TRBD1 matches 8 bases. CDR1 and CDR2 (germline): SGHNT, YYREEE (reference sequence). This CDR3 has 16 amino acids. V lost 1 base and J lost 6; bases outside the gene matches: 8.

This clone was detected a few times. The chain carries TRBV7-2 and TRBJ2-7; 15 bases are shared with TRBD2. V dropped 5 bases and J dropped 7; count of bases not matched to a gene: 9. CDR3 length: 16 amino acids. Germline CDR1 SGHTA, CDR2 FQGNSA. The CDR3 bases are TGTGCCAGCAGCCCTGCGGGACTAGCGGGGGGAAGGGAGCAGTACTTC. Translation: CASSPAGLAGGREQYF. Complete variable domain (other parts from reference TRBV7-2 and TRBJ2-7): GAGVSQSPSNKVTEKGKDVELRCDPISGHTALYWYRQSLGQGLEFLIYFQGNSAPDKSGLPSDRFSAERTGGSVSTLTIQRTQQEDSAVYLCASSPAGLAGGREQYFGPGTRLTVT.

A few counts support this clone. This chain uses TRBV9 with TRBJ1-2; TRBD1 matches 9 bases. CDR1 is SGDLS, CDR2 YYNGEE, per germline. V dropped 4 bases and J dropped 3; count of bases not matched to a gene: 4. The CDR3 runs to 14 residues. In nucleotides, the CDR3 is TGTGCCAGCAGCACCCGGGACAGGGACTATGGCTACACCTTC. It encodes CASSTRDRDYGYTF.

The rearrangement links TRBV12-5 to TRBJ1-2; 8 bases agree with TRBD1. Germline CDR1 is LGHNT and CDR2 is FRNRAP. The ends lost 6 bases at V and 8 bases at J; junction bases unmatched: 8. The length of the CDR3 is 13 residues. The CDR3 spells CASGLNRGRGYTF. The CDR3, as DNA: TGTGCTAGTGGCCTGAACAGGGGGAGAGGCTACACCTTC.

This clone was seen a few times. CDR3: CAGGSREAFF. The CDR3 coding sequence is TGTGCCGGCGGGAGCCGTGAAGCTTTCTTT. This chain connects TRBV7-9 to TRBJ1-1; D not certain. This CDR3 comprises 10 residues. Trimming pared 11 bases from V and 7 bases from J, leaving 11 bases between. The germline CDR1 and CDR2 sequences are SEHNR and FQNEAQ (reference sequence).

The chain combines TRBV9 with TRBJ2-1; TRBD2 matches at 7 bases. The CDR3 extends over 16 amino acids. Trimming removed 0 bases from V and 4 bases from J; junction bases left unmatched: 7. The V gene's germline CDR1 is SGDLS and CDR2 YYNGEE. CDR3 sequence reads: CASSVAGAGVYNEQFF. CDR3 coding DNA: TGTGCCAGCAGCGTAGCTGGGGCGGGGGTATACAATGAGCAGTTCTTC.

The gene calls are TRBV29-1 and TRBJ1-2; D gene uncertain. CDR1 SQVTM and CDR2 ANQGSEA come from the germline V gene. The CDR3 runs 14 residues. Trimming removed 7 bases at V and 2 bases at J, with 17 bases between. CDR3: CSAAPIAANYGYTF. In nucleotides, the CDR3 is TGCAGCGCCGCCCCTATCGCGGCAAACTATGGCTACACCTTC.

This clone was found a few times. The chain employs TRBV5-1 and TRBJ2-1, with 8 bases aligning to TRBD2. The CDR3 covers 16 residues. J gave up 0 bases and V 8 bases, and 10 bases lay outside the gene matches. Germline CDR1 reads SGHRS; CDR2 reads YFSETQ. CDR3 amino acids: CASSASGTSSYNEQFF. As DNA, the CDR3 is TGCGCCAGTTCTGCTTCCGGGACTAGCTCCTACAATGAGCAGTTCTTC.

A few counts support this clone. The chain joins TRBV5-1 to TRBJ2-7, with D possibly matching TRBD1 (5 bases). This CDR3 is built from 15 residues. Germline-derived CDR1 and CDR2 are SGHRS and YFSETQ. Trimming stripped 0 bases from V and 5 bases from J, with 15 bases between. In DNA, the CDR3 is TGCGCCAGCAGCTTGGGAGCAGGGAAAGGCCACGAGCAGTACTTC. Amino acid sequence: CASSLGAGKGHEQYF.

The CDR3 bases are TGTGCCAGCAGTTTATTCGGCGGGGGTGAGCAGTTCTTC. Residues: CASSLFGGGEQFF. This chain connects TRBV27 to TRBJ2-1, with 7 bases aligning to TRBD2. There are 13 residues in the CDR3. Germline V gives CDR1 MNHEY, CDR2 SMNVEV (reference sequence). V was pared by 1 base and J by 9 bases, with 3 bases of the junction left unmatched.

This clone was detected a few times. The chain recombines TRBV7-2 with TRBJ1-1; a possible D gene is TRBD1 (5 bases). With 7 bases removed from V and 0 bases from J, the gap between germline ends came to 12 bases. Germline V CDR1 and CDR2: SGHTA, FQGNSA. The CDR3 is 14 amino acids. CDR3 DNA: TGTGCCAGCACCCTGGGGCAGATGAACACTGAAGCTTTCTTT. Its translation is CASTLGQMNTEAFF.

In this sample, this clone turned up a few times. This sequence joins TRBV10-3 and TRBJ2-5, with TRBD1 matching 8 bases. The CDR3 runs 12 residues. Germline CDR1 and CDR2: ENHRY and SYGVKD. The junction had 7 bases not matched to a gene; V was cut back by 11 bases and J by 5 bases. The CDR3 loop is CAARQGLETQYF. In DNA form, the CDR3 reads TGTGCCGCAAGACAGGGGTTGGAGACCCAGTACTTC.

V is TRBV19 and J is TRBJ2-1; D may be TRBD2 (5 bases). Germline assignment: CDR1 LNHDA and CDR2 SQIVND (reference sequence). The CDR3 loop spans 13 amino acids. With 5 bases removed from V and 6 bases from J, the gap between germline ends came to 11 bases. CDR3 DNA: TGTGCCAGTAGTCCCGGACTTTCCAATGAGCAGTTCTTC. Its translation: CASSPGLSNEQFF.